The sequence of this T cell receptor (beta chain) was determined in a study of early T cells in non-severe SARS-CoV-2 infection. The overall study: The chains were unpaired, and the sequenced material was bulk RNA from unsorted whole blood.

TCRdb re-analysed the 5' RACE reads in MiXCR, keeping a single row per CDR3 protein. The sample lists roughly 35,000 distinct CDR3 sequences, about 8.2% occurring once. This clonotype was recorded a few times. J gave up 7 bases and V 3 bases, and 6 bases lay outside the gene matches. CDR1 KGHSH and CDR2 LQKENI come from the germline V gene. The CDR3 loop spans 14 amino acids. The J gene is TRBJ1-5, the V gene TRBV18, with 7 bases matching TRBD1. The sequence was obtained from an adult who was a healthcare worker with PCR-confirmed SARS-CoV-2 infection or an uninfected control (not recorded which). Source material: whole blood. The CDR3 sequence: CASSPNRGNQPQHF. As DNA, the CDR3 is TGTGCCAGCTCACCGAACAGGGGAAACCAGCCCCAGCATTTT.